The rows below give T cell receptor beta chains drawn from one sample of a study of cytomegalovirus exposure and HLA in healthy donors. This table comes from immunoSEQ multiplex PCR, and its TCRdb copy is limited to in-frame clones, with some not included. This specimen shows 50,000 or so clones; the ten leading clones hold about 24%. Sequenced: PBMCs. These receptors were taken from a man in his forties in good health and CMV-seropositive. Both conserved end residues are part of each CDR3. Fields, in order: J gene, V gene, D gene, CDR3 DNA, CDR3 protein. A D gene is named only where the DNA matches it firmly.

J gene: TRBJ1-1; V gene: TRBV4-2; D gene: TRBD1; CDR3 DNA: TGTGCCAGCAAGGGGACAGGGAGTAACACTGAAGCTTTCTTT; CDR3 protein: CASKGTGSNTEAFF
J gene: TRBJ2-7; V gene: TRBV28; D gene: -; CDR3 DNA: TGTGCCAGCAGTCTACAGGGCTACGAGCAGTACTTC; CDR3 protein: CASSLQGYEQYF
J gene: TRBJ2-2; V gene: TRBV9; D gene: -; CDR3 DNA: TGTGCCAGCAGCGTAGCTGGACAGTACACCGGGGAGCTGTTTTTT; CDR3 protein: CASSVAGQYTGELFF
J gene: TRBJ2-7; V gene: TRBV5-1; D gene: -; CDR3 DNA: TGCGCCAGCAGCTTGGGGGTGGGGGCGGGCTACGAGCAGTACTTC; CDR3 protein: CASSLGVGAGYEQYF
J gene: TRBJ2-5; V gene: TRBV18; D gene: TRBD1; CDR3 DNA: TGTGCCAGCTCACCCGCCAGGGGGGAGACCCAGTACTTC; CDR3 protein: CASSPARGETQYF
J gene: TRBJ2-7; V gene: TRBV6-5; D gene: TRBD1; CDR3 DNA: TGTGCCAGCGCGGTAAGGGGGCAATACGAGCAGTACTTC; CDR3 protein: CASAVRGQYEQYF
J gene: TRBJ2-7; V gene: TRBV28; D gene: -; CDR3 DNA: TGTGCCAGTGGACAGTTCTACGAGCAGTACTTC; CDR3 protein: CASGQFYEQYF
J gene: TRBJ2-5; V gene: TRBV5-1; D gene: TRBD1; CDR3 DNA: TGCGCCAGCAGTTACGACAGGGGGCCAGAGACCCAGTACTTC; CDR3 protein: CASSYDRGPETQYF
J gene: TRBJ2-4; V gene: TRBV23-1; D gene: -; CDR3 DNA: TGCGCCAGCAGTCAATCCGACATAGTAGCCAAAAACATTCAGTACTTC; CDR3 protein: CASSQSDIVAKNIQYF
J gene: TRBJ2-2; V gene: TRBV9; D gene: -; CDR3 DNA: TGTGCCAGCACTGTCGGAGGTGGAGAGCTGTTTTTT; CDR3 protein: CASTVGGGELFF
J gene: TRBJ1-2; V gene: TRBV19; D gene: -; CDR3 DNA: TGTGCCAGTGGCGGGCTGGGGTATGGCTACACCTTC; CDR3 protein: CASGGLGYGYTF
J gene: TRBJ2-2; V gene: TRBV2; D gene: -; CDR3 DNA: TGTGCCAGCAGCGGGGGACTTCTAAGCGGGGAGCTGTTTTTT; CDR3 protein: CASSGGLLSGELFF
J gene: TRBJ2-3; V gene: TRBV4-2; D gene: TRBD2; CDR3 DNA: TGTGCCAGCAGCCAAGATCTGGCTAGCGGGGGGGGAGGAGATACGCAGTATTTT; CDR3 protein: CASSQDLASGGGGDTQYF
J gene: TRBJ2-7; V gene: TRBV30; D gene: TRBD2; CDR3 DNA: TGTGCCTGGACTAGCGGGAGCTACGAGCAGTACTTC; CDR3 protein: CAWTSGSYEQYF
J gene: TRBJ2-7; V gene: TRBV2; D gene: TRBD1; CDR3 DNA: TGTGCCAGTACAGAAGGGACAGACCTCTACGAGCAGTACTTC; CDR3 protein: CASTEGTDLYEQYF
J gene: TRBJ2-5; V gene: TRBV4-1; D gene: -; CDR3 DNA: TGCGCCAGCAGCCCCACCGAGGGACTCTCTCAAGAGACCCAGTACTTC; CDR3 protein: CASSPTEGLSQETQYF
J gene: TRBJ2-7; V gene: TRBV5-1; D gene: TRBD2; CDR3 DNA: TGCGCCAGCAGCTTGGGTGGGACTAGCGGTACCTACGAGCAGTACTTC; CDR3 protein: CASSLGGTSGTYEQYF
J gene: TRBJ2-4; V gene: TRBV27; D gene: TRBD1; CDR3 DNA: TGTGCCAGCAGTTTAAAGGACAGGGGTGACATTCAGTACTTC; CDR3 protein: CASSLKDRGDIQYF
J gene: TRBJ1-2; V gene: TRBV30; D gene: -; CDR3 DNA: TGTGCCTGGAGTCCCTTAGCGGACGGATACTATGGCTACACCTTC; CDR3 protein: CAWSPLADGYYGYTF
J gene: TRBJ2-2; V gene: TRBV5-1; D gene: -; CDR3 DNA: TGCGCCAGCAGCCCCGGGACTCCAGCCGGGGAGCTGTTTTTT; CDR3 protein: CASSPGTPAGELFF
J gene: TRBJ1-1; V gene: TRBV9; D gene: -; CDR3 DNA: TGTGCCAGCAGCTTGGACAGCTACACTGAAGCTTTCTTT; CDR3 protein: CASSLDSYTEAFF
J gene: TRBJ1-2; V gene: TRBV19; D gene: TRBD1; CDR3 DNA: TGTGCCAGTAGTATTTCGCCGACAGGGAAGAATGGCTACACCTTC; CDR3 protein: CASSISPTGKNGYTF
J gene: TRBJ1-6; V gene: TRBV7-9; D gene: -; CDR3 DNA: TGTGCCAGCAGCTCTCTCCAGGGTAATTCACCCCTCCACTTT; CDR3 protein: CASSSLQGNSPLHF
J gene: TRBJ2-2; V gene: TRBV28; D gene: -; CDR3 DNA: TGTGCCAGCAGTTCCCCCCAGGGGACCGGGGAGCTGTTTTTT; CDR3 protein: CASSSPQGTGELFF
J gene: TRBJ2-5; V gene: TRBV19; D gene: TRBD2; CDR3 DNA: TGTGCCAGTAGTACCGGGACTAGCGAGTCCCGACCCTCCCAAGAGACCCAGTACTTC; CDR3 protein: CASSTGTSESRPSQETQYF
J gene: TRBJ2-7; V gene: TRBV7-9; D gene: -; CDR3 DNA: TGTGCCAGCAGCCCCCCCTTCAGGGTAGGGAACGAGCAGTACTTC; CDR3 protein: CASSPPFRVGNEQYF
J gene: TRBJ2-3; V gene: TRBV5-1; D gene: TRBD1; CDR3 DNA: TGCGCCAGCAGCTTGGGGGGACAGGGGGCGGAAGATACGCAGTATTTT; CDR3 protein: CASSLGGQGAEDTQYF
J gene: TRBJ2-7; V gene: TRBV6-5; D gene: TRBD1; CDR3 DNA: TGTGCCAGCAGGCGGACAGGGGAGTACGAGCAGTACTTC; CDR3 protein: CASRRTGEYEQYF
J gene: TRBJ2-7; V gene: TRBV9; D gene: -; CDR3 DNA: TGTGCCAGCAGCGTAGCTACGACGGGCGAGCAGTACTTC; CDR3 protein: CASSVATTGEQYF
J gene: TRBJ1-2; V gene: TRBV11-2; D gene: TRBD1; CDR3 DNA: TGTGCCCGCAGCTTAGGACAGGCTTATGGCTACACCTTC; CDR3 protein: CARSLGQAYGYTF
J gene: TRBJ1-6; V gene: TRBV9; D gene: -; CDR3 DNA: TGTGCCAGCAGCGTAGAGGAGGGGAATAATTCACCCCTCCACTTT; CDR3 protein: CASSVEEGNNSPLHF
J gene: TRBJ1-1; V gene: TRBV27; D gene: TRBD1; CDR3 DNA: TGTGCCAGCAGTTTGTTGACAGGGATGAACACTGAAGCTTTCTTT; CDR3 protein: CASSLLTGMNTEAFF
J gene: TRBJ2-5; V gene: TRBV6-6; D gene: TRBD1; CDR3 DNA: TGTGCCAGCAGTTCTCCGACAGGGCTAAAAGAGACCCAGTACTTC; CDR3 protein: CASSSPTGLKETQYF
J gene: TRBJ2-7; V gene: TRBV10-3; D gene: TRBD2; CDR3 DNA: TGTGCCTCCAGCGGGGGGCTCTACGAGCAGTACTTC; CDR3 protein: CASSGGLYEQYF
J gene: TRBJ2-1; V gene: TRBV7-3; D gene: -; CDR3 DNA: TGTGCCAGCAGCCCAACGGACAGCTCATACAATGAGCAGTTCTTC; CDR3 protein: CASSPTDSSYNEQFF
J gene: TRBJ2-3; V gene: TRBV19; D gene: TRBD2; CDR3 DNA: TGTGCCAGTAGTCCATATAGCCTACTAGCGGGGGCAGATACGCAGTATTTT; CDR3 protein: CASSPYSLLAGADTQYF
J gene: TRBJ2-3; V gene: TRBV7-3; D gene: -; CDR3 DNA: TGTGCCAGCAGCTTAAGGACGGGATCCGGCACAGATACGCAGTATTTT; CDR3 protein: CASSLRTGSGTDTQYF
J gene: TRBJ2-5; V gene: TRBV7-9; D gene: TRBD2; CDR3 DNA: TGTGCCAGCAGCTTAGGGACTAGCGGGAGGGCAGAGACCCAGTACTTC; CDR3 protein: CASSLGTSGRAETQYF
J gene: TRBJ2-5; V gene: TRBV5-5; D gene: TRBD2; CDR3 DNA: TGTGCCAGCAGCGGGGGACTAGCGGAAGAGACCCAGTACTTC; CDR3 protein: CASSGGLAEETQYF
J gene: TRBJ1-1; V gene: TRBV19; D gene: TRBD1; CDR3 DNA: TGTGCCAGTAGTATCGGACAGGTGTTAGACACTGAAGCTTTCTTT; CDR3 protein: CASSIGQVLDTEAFF
J gene: TRBJ2-5; V gene: TRBV5-8; D gene: TRBD2; CDR3 DNA: TGTGCCAGCAGCTTCGGGACTAGCGGCCAAGAGACCCAGTACTTC; CDR3 protein: CASSFGTSGQETQYF
J gene: TRBJ2-7; V gene: TRBV6-1; D gene: TRBD2; CDR3 DNA: TGTGCCAGCAGTGTTGGGACTAGCGGGTACGAGCAGTACTTC; CDR3 protein: CASSVGTSGYEQYF
J gene: TRBJ2-1; V gene: TRBV27; D gene: TRBD2; CDR3 DNA: TGTGCCAGCAGTGGGGCTAGCGGAACCTACAATGAGCAGTTCTTC; CDR3 protein: CASSGASGTYNEQFF
J gene: TRBJ1-1; V gene: TRBV6-5; D gene: -; CDR3 DNA: TGTGCCAGCACCCAGGTAGAGAACACTGAAGCTTTCTTT; CDR3 protein: CASTQVENTEAFF
J gene: TRBJ2-7; V gene: TRBV30; D gene: TRBD2; CDR3 DNA: TGTGCCTGGAGTCTCCCTAGCGGGGGTTCCTACGAGCAGTACTTC; CDR3 protein: CAWSLPSGGSYEQYF
J gene: TRBJ2-2; V gene: TRBV18; D gene: -; CDR3 DNA: TGTGCCAGCTCACCACCGGAGCACACCGGGGAGCTGTTTTTT; CDR3 protein: CASSPPEHTGELFF
J gene: TRBJ2-7; V gene: TRBV2; D gene: TRBD2; CDR3 DNA: TGTGCCAGCGAGAGCGGGGGTCTGTACTACGAGCAGTACTTC; CDR3 protein: CASESGGLYYEQYF
J gene: TRBJ2-1; V gene: TRBV5-1; D gene: TRBD2; CDR3 DNA: TGCGCCAGCAGCTTGACTAGCGGGGCCTACAATGAGCAGTTCTTC; CDR3 protein: CASSLTSGAYNEQFF
J gene: TRBJ1-1; V gene: TRBV5-6; D gene: TRBD1; CDR3 DNA: TGTGCCAGCAGGGGGACAGTCGGCACTGAAGCTTTCTTT; CDR3 protein: CASRGTVGTEAFF
J gene: TRBJ2-3; V gene: TRBV9; D gene: TRBD2; CDR3 DNA: TGTGCCAGCAGCGTAGAAACTAGCGGGGGAGATACGCAGTATTTT; CDR3 protein: CASSVETSGGDTQYF
J gene: TRBJ2-7; V gene: TRBV6-6; D gene: TRBD2; CDR3 DNA: TGTGCCAGCTTATGGGCTAGCGGATTTACCTACGAGCAGTACTTC; CDR3 protein: CASLWASGFTYEQYF
J gene: TRBJ2-2; V gene: TRBV5-1; D gene: -; CDR3 DNA: TGCGCCAGCAGCTTTACTACAGGGATTCACGGGGAGCTGTTTTTT; CDR3 protein: CASSFTTGIHGELFF
J gene: TRBJ2-7; V gene: TRBV1; D gene: -; CDR3 DNA: TGCACCAGCAGCCAAGATCATCCCTCGCAGCGGGAGTCCTACGAGCAGTACTTC; CDR3 protein: CTSSQDHPSQRESYEQYF
J gene: TRBJ2-1; V gene: TRBV7-3; D gene: -; CDR3 DNA: TGTGCCAGCAGCTTAGGTCAGGGTTGGAACAATGAGCAGTTCTTC; CDR3 protein: CASSLGQGWNNEQFF
J gene: TRBJ2-2; V gene: TRBV6-5; D gene: -; CDR3 DNA: TGTGCCAGCAGTTACGGTAACAGTTACACCGGGGAGCTGTTTTTT; CDR3 protein: CASSYGNSYTGELFF
J gene: TRBJ2-7; V gene: TRBV4-1; D gene: -; CDR3 DNA: TGCGCCAGCAGCCAAGATCTCAGGAACGACTACGAGCAGTACTTC; CDR3 protein: CASSQDLRNDYEQYF
J gene: TRBJ1-1; V gene: TRBV14; D gene: -; CDR3 DNA: TGTGCCAGCAGCCAAGTACACTTGATTACAGGAGCTTTCTTT; CDR3 protein: CASSQVHLITGAFF
J gene: TRBJ2-7; V gene: TRBV6-6; D gene: -; CDR3 DNA: TGTGCCAGCAGTTACTCTGGGGGGAGTGCCAACGAGCAGTACTTC; CDR3 protein: CASSYSGGSANEQYF
J gene: TRBJ1-2; V gene: TRBV5-5; D gene: TRBD1; CDR3 DNA: TGTGCCAGCAGCCCCGGGACAGGTCTTCTCTATGGCTACACCTTC; CDR3 protein: CASSPGTGLLYGYTF
J gene: TRBJ2-6; V gene: TRBV9; D gene: TRBD1; CDR3 DNA: TGTGCCAGCAGCGTAGGACAGGGGAGATCTGGGGCCAACGTCCTGACTTTC; CDR3 protein: CASSVGQGRSGANVLTF